Listed below are T cell receptor beta chains from one sample, sequenced in a study of T cells in Graves' hyperthyroidism and ophthalmopathy. Via MiXCR, TCRdb re-called the multiplex PCR reads, giving one row per CDR3 protein. The profile covers about 400,000 distinct CDR3 sequences, with 14% to 15% appearing a single time and over 25% taken by the ten largest. Sequenced: blood. All receptors come from a woman under 40 with Graves' hyperthyroidism. CDR3s include the opening cysteine and the closing phenylalanine or tryptophan. A D gene is named only where the DNA matches it firmly. Not all rows give a size; the values are once, few, many and, for expanded clones, a class.

TRBJ2-1 TRBV28 TRBD2 many TGTGCCAGCAGTTTATCCGTAGCGGGAGGGCCTAAGGATGAGCAGTTCTTC CASSLSVAGGPKDEQFF
TRBJ2-1 TRBV27 TRBD1 NA TGTGCCAGCAGTCCCCGACAGGGGAGTCGGTATCATGAGCAGTTCTTC CASSPRQGSRYHEQFF
TRBJ2-7 TRBV20-1 TRBD2 NA TGCAGTGCTAGAGTCGGGAGGCTCCAGTACGAGCAGTACTTC CSARVGRLQYEQYF
TRBJ2-2 TRBV18 NA NA TGTGCCAGCTCACCCCAGGTGCTGAACACCGGGGAGCTGTTTTTT CASSPQVLNTGELFF
TRBJ2-1 TRBV3-1 NA many TGTGCCAGCAGCTTTGGGACGGACACCTACAATGAGCAGTTCTTC CASSFGTDTYNEQFF
TRBJ2-2 TRBV5-1 NA few TGCGCCAGCAGCTTCCAGGGAACCAGGGAGCTGTTTTTT CASSFQGTRELFF
TRBJ2-5 TRBV6-5 NA NA TGTGCCAGCGGTTACAGTTACCAAGAGACCCAGTACTTC CASGYSYQETQYF
TRBJ2-7 TRBV20-1 TRBD2 many TGCAGTACACGACGTATGCTAGCGGGAGGTTCCTACGAGCAGTACTTC CSTRRMLAGGSYEQYF
TRBJ2-3 TRBV5-1 TRBD2 NA TGCGCCAGCAGCCCGGGACTAGATAGGGATACGCAGTATTTT CASSPGLDRDTQYF
TRBJ1-2 TRBV10-3 NA NA TGTGCCATCAGTGAGAGGGCAGGCTCTAACTATGGCTACACCTTC CAISERAGSNYGYTF
TRBJ1-1 TRBV10-3 TRBD1 many TGTGCCATCAGTGGGACAGGGGGCAACACTGAAGCTTTCTTT CAISGTGGNTEAFF
TRBJ1-2 TRBV11-2 TRBD1 NA TGTGCCAGCAGCAACAACGAAGGGGGCAGCGGCTACACCTTC CASSNNEGGSGYTF
TRBJ2-3 TRBV18 NA NA TGTGCCAGCTCACCACTTCGAACAACGGAGAGCACAGATACGCAGTATTTT CASSPLRTTESTDTQYF
TRBJ2-5 TRBV7-9 TRBD2 NA TGTGCCAGCAGCGACGGAACCCCGGCTAGCGGCGGCGGGCACTTC CASSDGTPASGGGHF
TRBJ1-5 TRBV30 NA many TGTGCCTGGAGTGGGGGGCAGGGGTGGCAGCCCCAGCATTTT CAWSGGQGWQPQHF
TRBJ2-2 TRBV5-5 TRBD2 many TGTGCCAGCAGCCCTAGGACTAGCGGGGGCCCCGGGGAGCTGTTTTTT CASSPRTSGGPGELFF
TRBJ1-4 TRBV7-2 NA many TGTGCCAGCAGTGACCGAGCCGCTAATGAAAAACTGTTTTTT CASSDRAANEKLFF
TRBJ1-4 TRBV6-1 NA NA TGTGCCAGCAGTCCCCAGATAGGGGATGAAAAACTGTTTTTT CASSPQIGDEKLFF
TRBJ2-7 TRBV7-2 NA few TGTGCCAGCAGCCGGGACGGACGCCGCGACGAGCAGTACTTC CASSRDGRRDEQYF
TRBJ2-1 TRBV20-1 NA NA TGCAGTGCTAGTAGTCCGGGAGAAGATTACAATGAGCAGTTCTTC CSASSPGEDYNEQFF
TRBJ2-3 TRBV7-3 NA many TGTGCCAGCAGCCCCTCAGGGCGCGATACGCAGTATTTT CASSPSGRDTQYF
TRBJ2-5 TRBV24-1 NA many TGTGCCACCAAATCAGGACAGGAGGGGACCCAGTACTTC CATKSGQEGTQYF
TRBJ2-1 TRBV5-1 NA many TGCGCCAGCAGCTTGGACTTGGACAGATACAATGAGCAGTTCTTC CASSLDLDRYNEQFF
TRBJ1-1 TRBV7-2 NA few TGTGCCAGCAGCTTAGCACCCGGCCTATCCGCTGAAGCTTTCTTT CASSLAPGLSAEAFF
TRBJ1-3 TRBV4-2 NA NA TGTGCCAGCAGCCAAGTAAGGAACACCATATATTTT CASSQVRNTIYF
TRBJ1-3 TRBV24-1 NA few TGTGCCACCAGTGAAGAGGGAGGAACTGGAAACACCATATATTTT CATSEEGGTGNTIYF
TRBJ2-3 TRBV5-1 NA many TGCGCCAGCGGAGGGGTTGTTCGCGGAGATACGCAGTATTTT CASGGVVRGDTQYF
TRBJ2-5 TRBV5-4 NA NA TGTGCCAGCAGCTCTGACGCCAGCTTACAAGAGACCCAGTACTTC CASSSDASLQETQYF
TRBJ1-2 TRBV9 NA NA TGTGCCAGCAGCCCCTTTGCGGGGGGCGCGGGTGGCTACACCTTC CASSPFAGGAGGYTF